The 27 T cell receptor beta chains below were found in one sample sequenced in a study of blood T cell repertoires in COVID-19. Sequenced by immunoSEQ multiplex PCR; TCRdb stores in-frame clones only, minus some. This sample has 340,000 or so clones, with around 85% found just once. What was sequenced was PBMCs or T cells enriched from blood (not recorded which). Source of these receptors: a woman between 40 and 50 years old with acute COVID-19.

The rearrangement links TRBV14 to TRBJ2-3; 11 nucleotides agree with TRBD2. Looked up from germline, CDR1 is SGHDN and CDR2 is FVKESK. The junction had 12 bases not matched to a gene; V was cut back by 6 bases and J by 1 base. The CDR3 runs 18 residues. CDR3: CASSRMTGLAGRTDTQYF. Here the CDR3 DNA reads TGTGCCAGCAGTCGTATGACAGGACTAGCGGGCCGCACAGATACGCAGTATTTT.

The chain is built from TRBV5-1 and TRBJ2-2, with 7 bases that match TRBD2. Losses at the gene ends were 6 bases for V and 4 bases for J; bases not matched to a gene: 9. This CDR3 comprises 15 residues. Germline CDR1 reads SGHRS; CDR2 reads YFSETQ. CDR3 residues: CASTSGKLATGELFF. Here the CDR3 DNA reads TGCGCCAGCACCAGCGGGAAGCTTGCCACCGGGGAGCTGTTTTTT.

V usage is TRBV13 and J usage is TRBJ2-7; 7 bases are shared with TRBD2. The CDR3 runs to 16 residues. Trimming cost V 2 bases and J 1 base; bases outside gene matches: 8. The germline V gene has CDR1 PRHDT and CDR2 FYEKMQ (reference sequence). CDR3 in amino acids: CASSLNRLALSYEQYF. DNA for the CDR3: TGTGCCAGCAGCTTAAATAGACTAGCTCTTTCCTACGAGCAGTACTTC.

The gene calls are TRBV29-1 and TRBJ1-1; D uncertain. CDR1 and CDR2 (germline): SQVTM, ANQGSEA. CDR3 length: 14 residues. Trimming shortened V by 5 bases and J by 0 bases, and 13 bases separated the two germline ends. As DNA, the CDR3 is TGCAGCGTTATACAGAGCCAGCTGAACACTGAAGCTTTCTTT. Amino acid sequence: CSVIQSQLNTEAFF. The variable domain in full, completed from reference TRBV29-1 and TRBJ1-1, reads SAVISQKPSRDICQRGTSLTIQCQVDSQVTMMFWYRQQPGQSLTLIATANQGSEATYESGFVIDKFPISRPNLTFSTLTVSNMSPEDSSIYLCSVIQSQLNTEAFFGQGTRLTVV.

The J gene is TRBJ1-4, the V gene TRBV7-9; D may be TRBD1 (5 bases). CDR1 and CDR2 (germline): SEHNR, FQNEAQ (reference sequence). The CDR3 has 15 residues. V was pared by 2 bases and J by 8 bases, with 15 bases between. CDR3 in DNA: TGTGCCAGCAGCTTAACGACAGCTATACACGAAAAACTGTTTTTT. Encoded protein: CASSLTTAIHEKLFF.

Only one count was recorded for this clone. The CDR3 bases are TGTGCCAGCAGCTCTACGACAGGGCCGAGCTCCTATAATTCACCCCTCCACTTT. Translating it yields CASSSTTGPSSYNSPLHF. This chain joins TRBV5-6 and TRBJ1-6, with TRBD1 matching 7 bases. CDR1 is SGHDT, CDR2 YYEEEE, per germline. The junction had 9 bases not matched to a gene; V was cut back by 3 bases and J by 0 bases. The CDR3 is 18 residues long.

The gene calls are TRBV6-5 and TRBJ2-5; D is undetermined. The V end was cut by 3 bases, the J end by 2 bases, with 7 bases between. This CDR3 is 13 amino acids long. The V gene's germline CDR1 is MNHEY and CDR2 SVGAGI. The CDR3 DNA follows: TGTGCCAGCAGTTATAGAAGTCAAGAGACCCAGTACTTC. Protein product: CASSYRSQETQYF.

The V gene is TRBV2, the J gene TRBJ1-1, with D unclear. Per the germline V gene, CDR1 is SNHLY and CDR2 is FYNNEI. The CDR3 runs to 12 residues. The V gene lost 7 bases and the J gene lost 2 bases, with 8 bases spanning the gap. CDR3 sequence: CASTPLNTEAFF. DNA of the CDR3: TGTGCCAGCACCCCTCTAAACACTGAAGCTTTCTTT. Full variable domain (missing parts from reference TRBV2 and TRBJ1-1): EPEVTQTPSHQVTQMGQEVILRCVPISNHLYFYWYRQILGQKVEFLVSFYNNEISEKSEIFDDQFSVERPDGSNFTLKIRSTKLEDSAMYFCASTPLNTEAFFGQGTRLTVV.

The J gene is TRBJ1-2, the V gene TRBV27, with 9 bases that match TRBD1. Per germline, CDR1 MNHEY and CDR2 SMNVEV (reference sequence). V shed 8 bases and J 4 bases; nucleotides not matched to a gene: 5. The CDR3 contains 13 residues. The DNA for the CDR3 is TGTGCCAGCGGGGGACAGGGCAGCTATGGCTACACCTTC. Protein product: CASGGQGSYGYTF.

The chain combines TRBV7-6 with TRBJ2-3, with 10 bases aligning to TRBD1. Germline V gene lookup returns CDR1 SGHVS and CDR2 FNYEAQ. The CDR3 spans 19 residues. V shed 1 base and J 5 bases; nucleotides not matched to a gene: 15. The CDR3 region is CASSLGVGWVGTGVDTQYF. CDR3 nucleotides: TGTGCCAGCAGCTTAGGTGTCGGTTGGGTAGGGACAGGGGTAGATACGCAGTATTTT.

The chain joins TRBV7-9 to TRBJ1-1; D call uncertain. The germline V gene has CDR1 SEHNR and CDR2 FQNEAQ (reference sequence). The CDR3 spans 13 residues. V was cut by 5 bases and J by 12 bases, with 19 bases left in between. The CDR3 here is CASSVDGPTYPFF. CDR3 nucleotide sequence: TGTGCCAGCAGCGTAGACGGTCCTACCTATCCTTTCTTT.

V gene TRBV5-1 combines with J gene TRBJ1-4, with D maybe TRBD1 (6 bases). The germline V gene encodes CDR1 SGHRS and CDR2 YFSETQ. V was shortened by 0 bases and J by 3 bases, with 9 bases between the two germline ends. CDR3 length: 15 residues. The CDR3 DNA sequence: TGCGCCAGCAGCTTGGACAGGGAGCCTAATGAAAAACTGTTTTTT. This encodes CASSLDREPNEKLFF. The full variable domain, in which reference TRBV5-1 and TRBJ1-4 provide the parts outside the CDR3, is KAGVTQTPRYLIKTRGQQVTLSCSPISGHRSVSWYQQTPGQGLQFLFEYFSETQRNKGNFPGRFSGRQFSNSRSEMNVSTLELGDSALYLCASSLDREPNEKLFFGSGTQLSVL.

V gene TRBV12-5 combines with J gene TRBJ2-5; 10 bases are a match to TRBD1. J lost 5 bases, V lost 1 base, and 4 bases had no gene match. The CDR3 is made up of 15 amino acids. Per the germline V gene, CDR1 is LGHNT and CDR2 is FRNRAP. The CDR3 nucleotides read TGTGCTAGTGGTTTGGGGGACAGGGGAGGGGAGACCCAGTACTTC. Translated: CASGLGDRGGETQYF.

The CDR3 loop reads CASSLVVVSRQGSYNSPLHF. The CDR3 DNA reads as TGTGCCAGCAGCTTAGTGGTAGTGAGCAGACAGGGCTCCTATAATTCACCCCTCCACTTT. The V and J genes are TRBV7-8 and TRBJ1-6, with TRBD1 identical over 7 bases. Germline V gene lookup returns CDR1 SGHVS and CDR2 FQNEAQ. The CDR3 runs 20 residues. V shed 1 base, J shed 0 bases, and the junction held 12 bases outside the gene matches.

The J gene is TRBJ2-5, the V gene TRBV7-2; D may be TRBD2 (6 bases). Looked up from germline, CDR1 is SGHTA and CDR2 is FQGNSA. This CDR3 is 15 amino acids long. Trimming took 2 bases from V and 0 from J, leaving 10 bases between them. The CDR3 region is CASSLLGGNQETQYF. CDR3 coding DNA: TGTGCCAGCAGCTTACTTGGGGGGAACCAAGAGACCCAGTACTTC.

The J gene is TRBJ1-3, the V gene TRBV6-6; a possible D gene is TRBD1 (6 bases). Trimming took 2 bases from V and 1 from J, leaving 12 bases between them. Germline-derived CDR1 and CDR2 are MNHNY and SVGAGI (reference sequence). The CDR3 sequence is 16 residues long. The CDR3 is CASSYPDRGSGNTIYF. CDR3 DNA sequence: TGTGCCAGCAGTTACCCCGATAGGGGGTCTGGAAACACCATATATTTT.

The genes are TRBV11-2 and TRBJ2-6; possible D gene TRBD2, 6 bases. This CDR3 has 18 residues. V lost 5 bases to trimming and J lost 2 bases, with 19 bases between them. Germline-derived CDR1 and CDR2 are SGHAT and FQNNGV. The CDR3 loop reads CASSLQIGTGAGANVLTF. The CDR3 nucleotides are TGTGCCAGCAGCCTACAAATTGGGACTGGGGCTGGGGCCAACGTCCTGACTTTC.

The V and J genes are TRBV14 and TRBJ2-3; 7 bases are shared with TRBD1. From germline, CDR1 is SGHDN and CDR2 FVKESK. The CDR3 is 16 amino acids. The junction had 11 bases not matched to a gene; V was cut back by 0 bases and J by 8 bases. For the CDR3, the DNA is TGTGCCAGCAGCCAAGATGTTGGACAGGTGTCTTCTACGCAGTATTTT. The encoded protein is CASSQDVGQVSSTQYF. Full variable domain (rest looked up from reference TRBV14 and TRBJ2-3): EAGVTQFPSHSVIEKGQTVTLRCDPISGHDNLYWYRRVMGKEIKFLLHFVKESKQDESGMPNNRFLAERTGGTYSTLKVQPAELEDSGVYFCASSQDVGQVSSTQYFGPGTRLTVL.

The chain is built from TRBV5-1 and TRBJ1-4; D ambiguous. The CDR3 spans 16 residues. The V and J ends lost 2 bases and 1 base respectively, with 12 bases between them. The germline V gene encodes CDR1 SGHRS and CDR2 YFSETQ. For the CDR3, the DNA is TGCGCCAGCAGCTTAAGTGGCAGCGGAACTAATGAAAAACTGTTTTTT. It codes for CASSLSGSGTNEKLFF.

This clone came up once. This chain connects TRBV4-2 to TRBJ2-7; 11 nucleotides line up with TRBD2. V lost 0 bases and J lost 3; bases outside the gene matches: 7. The CDR3 has 17 residues. Germline CDR1 LGHNA, CDR2 YNFKEQ. CDR3 residues: CASSQESLAGGHYEQYF. CDR3 in DNA: TGTGCCAGCAGCCAAGAAAGCCTAGCGGGGGGCCACTACGAGCAGTACTTC.

The J gene is TRBJ1-1, the V gene TRBV6-6; 7 bases match TRBD1. The junction had 7 bases not matched to a gene; V was cut back by 6 bases and J by 6 bases. The CDR3 runs to 13 residues. Germline V gives CDR1 MNHNY, CDR2 SVGAGI (reference sequence). This CDR3 is CASRHGQVSEAFF. The CDR3 coding sequence is TGTGCCAGCAGACACGGACAGGTCTCTGAAGCTTTCTTT.

The rearrangement uses TRBV5-1 and TRBJ2-1, with 14 bases fitting TRBD2. The germline V gene has CDR1 SGHRS and CDR2 YFSETQ. J was trimmed by 8 bases and V by 0 bases; bases with no gene match: 10. The CDR3 loop spans 18 amino acids. In DNA, the CDR3 is TGCGCCAGCAGCTTGGGACTAGCGGGAGGGCCGCTATTGGATGAGCAGTTCTTC. Protein product: CASSLGLAGGPLLDEQFF.

This clone has just one count. V and J are TRBV28 and TRBJ1-5, with TRBD1 matching over 7 bases. V gave up 6 bases and J gave up 1 base; unmatched junction bases: 3. This CDR3 spans 14 amino acids. Germline CDR1 MDHEN, CDR2 SYDVKM. CDR3 nucleotides: TGTGCCAGCAGGACAGGGACAAGCAATCAGCCCCAGCATTTT. It translates to CASRTGTSNQPQHF.

The chain recombines TRBV7-9 with TRBJ2-3; D may be TRBD1 (5 bases). Germline V gives CDR1 SEHNR, CDR2 FQNEAQ (reference sequence). V was trimmed by 5 bases and J by 0 bases, leaving 6 bases between them. The CDR3 is made up of 13 amino acids. In nucleotides, the CDR3 is TGTGCCAGCAGCCAGGGAAGCACAGATACGCAGTATTTT. Translation: CASSQGSTDTQYF.

The chain recombines TRBV28 with TRBJ2-7; 9 bases are shared with TRBD1. Germline V gives CDR1 MDHEN, CDR2 SYDVKM. Trimming at V came to 4 bases and at J to 6 bases, leaving 10 bases not matched to a gene. The CDR3 runs 15 residues. The CDR3 region has the DNA TGTGCCAGCAGTTCCATACGGGACAGGGTATCCGAGCAGTACTTC. Its translation: CASSSIRDRVSEQYF.

V usage is TRBV6-5 and J usage is TRBJ1-3; D perhaps matches TRBD1 (6 bases). CDR1 MNHEY and CDR2 SVGAGI come from the germline V gene. This CDR3 is 16 amino acids long. Deletions cut 4 bases from V and 1 base from J, with 14 bases between. CDR3 residues: CASSWETGISGNTIYF. Here the CDR3 DNA reads TGTGCCAGCAGTTGGGAGACAGGAATTTCTGGAAACACCATATATTTT.

The chain has TRBV10-3 and TRBJ2-5; 9 bases are shared with TRBD2. Unmatched junction bases numbered 2, after V lost 4 bases and J lost 2 bases. This CDR3 spans 14 amino acids. Germline CDR1 and CDR2: ENHRY and SYGVKD. CDR3 sequence: CAISAAGGQETQYF. The CDR3 region has the DNA TGTGCCATCAGTGCAGCGGGGGGACAAGAGACCCAGTACTTC.